The 22 T cell receptor beta chains given below trace back to one sample, sequenced in a study of T-cell reconstitution after alpha-beta-depleted transplantation in children. Unique molecular identifiers were used to barcode this TCRbeta library. TCRdb re-called the PCR reads through MiXCR, storing one row per CDR3 protein. The sample has about 300,000 distinct CDR3 sequences, roughly a tenth seen once. The sequences come from PBMCs, collected before TCRalphabeta/CD19-depleted stem cell transplant. All receptors come from a boy under three years old with acute myeloid leukemia, due to receive a stem cell transplant.

This clonotype was seen ten or more times. The chain has TRBV29-1 and TRBJ2-2; D uncertain. V was pared by 8 bases and J by 6 bases, with 7 bases between. Germline V gene sequence: CDR1 SQVTM, CDR2 ANQGSEA. This CDR3 is 10 amino acids long. CDR3 coding DNA: TGCAGCCATCACGCCGGGGAGCTGTTTTTT. It yields the protein CSHHAGELFF.

This clonotype turned up a few times. The rearrangement links TRBV6-1 to TRBJ2-7, with D possibly being TRBD1 or TRBD2 (6 bases each). The CDR3 has 15 residues. Germline V CDR1 and CDR2: MNHNS, SASEGT. Trimming shortened V by 7 bases and J by 4 bases, and 20 bases separated the two germline ends. DNA for the CDR3: TGTGCCAGCAAGGATGGTCCCGGGGGCCTATACGAGCAGTACTTC. Translating it yields CASKDGPGGLYEQYF.

This clonotype was detected ten times or more. The chain carries TRBV20-1 and TRBJ2-3; the match to TRBD1 covers 9 bases. The junction had 5 bases not matched to a gene; V was cut back by 2 bases and J by 2 bases. CDR3 length: 15 amino acids. Germline CDR1 DFQATT, CDR2 SNEGSKA (reference sequence). The CDR3, as DNA: TGCAGTGCTAGATCCGGGACAGGGTACACAGATACGCAGTATTTT. It is translated as CSARSGTGYTDTQYF.

This clonotype turned up a few times. The rearrangement joins TRBV11-2 to TRBJ2-3; no clear D gene. The germline V and J ends were trimmed by 0 bases and 2 bases, with 9 bases remaining between them. The germline gives CDR1 SGHAT, CDR2 FQNNGV. CDR3 length: 15 residues. CDR3: CASSLDGAFTDTQYF. CDR3 in DNA: TGTGCCAGCAGCTTAGACGGTGCCTTCACAGATACGCAGTATTTT.

In its sample, this clonotype was seen many times. J is TRBJ2-5 and V is TRBV6-1; D is possibly TRBD1 or TRBD2 (6 bases each). The CDR3 consists of 15 residues. With 7 bases removed from V and 3 bases from J, the gap between germline ends came to 18 bases. CDR1 and CDR2 from the germline V gene are MNHNS and SASEGT. This chain's CDR3 is CASNTVRGEEETQYF. Here the CDR3 DNA reads TGTGCCAGCAACACAGTTAGGGGGGAAGAAGAGACCCAGTACTTC.

This clonotype was seen only a few times. V usage is TRBV6-5 and J usage is TRBJ1-5; D unclear. Germline V gene lookup returns CDR1 MNHEY and CDR2 SVGAGI. V lost 6 bases, J lost 4 bases, and 4 bases lay in between. This CDR3 has 11 amino acids. CDR3 loop: CASRKNQPQHF. Here the CDR3 DNA reads TGTGCCAGCAGAAAAAATCAGCCCCAGCATTTT.

This clonotype was seen repeatedly, ten times or more. The chain has TRBV20-1 and TRBJ2-7, with 11 bases matching TRBD2. This CDR3 comprises 14 residues. Trimming at V came to 3 bases and at J to 9 bases, leaving 10 bases not matched to a gene. Germline CDR1 reads DFQATT; CDR2 reads SNEGSKA (reference sequence). CDR3 sequence reads: CSASLAGGSGGQYF. Here the CDR3 DNA reads TGCAGTGCTAGCCTAGCGGGGGGATCCGGGGGGCAGTACTTC.

The rearrangement uses TRBV28 and TRBJ2-5; D is possibly TRBD1 (6 bases). The germline gives CDR1 MDHEN, CDR2 SYDVKM. The CDR3 extends over 15 amino acids. Trimming left V 1 base short and J 4 bases short, with 13 bases between. CDR3 bases: TGTGCCAGCAGTTTATACATACAGGGTGCAGAGACCCAGTACTTC. Its translation: CASSLYIQGAETQYF.

This clonotype was observed a handful of times. The V call is TRBV4-2, the J call TRBJ1-1, with D perhaps TRBD1 (6 bases). The germline V gene encodes CDR1 LGHNA and CDR2 YNFKEQ. The CDR3 has 17 residues. V lost 0 bases and J 0 bases, leaving 14 bases between the germline ends. CDR3: CASSQEGGVLMNTEAFF. For the CDR3, the DNA is TGTGCCAGCAGCCAAGAGGGGGGCGTACTAATGAACACTGAAGCTTTCTTT.

A remark on this clonotype: A much larger clone lies a single base off, so this may be a read error. Here the CDR3 omits its conserved ending phenylalanine or tryptophan, so a read error is the likely source. The V and J genes are TRBV28 and TRBJ1-1, with D perhaps matching TRBD1 (6 bases). Germline CDR1 is MDHEN and CDR2 is SYDVKM. The CDR3 runs 15 residues. Trimming pared 0 bases from V and 6 bases from J, leaving 14 bases between. CDR3 sequence reads: CASSLWGRGAAEAFS. The CDR3 coding sequence is TGTGCCAGCAGTTTATGGGGCAGGGGTGCCGCTGAAGCTTTCTCT.

This clonotype was picked up many times. The V and J genes are TRBV5-1 and TRBJ1-6; D is unclear. The CDR3 extends over 12 amino acids. The V gene lost 0 bases and the J gene lost 7 bases, with 2 bases spanning the gap. Germline CDR1 is SGHRS and CDR2 is YFSETQ. Here the CDR3 reads CASSLDNSPLHF. CDR3 in DNA: TGCGCCAGCAGCTTGGACAATTCACCCCTCCACTTT.

Of note for this clonotype: This clone may be a read error of a much larger clone one base away. This chain's CDR3 is CASSSGFINQPQHF. The CDR3 coding sequence is TGTGCCAGCAGTTCGGGTTTTATCAATCAGCCCCAGCATTTT. The chain couples TRBV12-3 or TRBV12-4 to TRBJ1-5; D ambiguous. This CDR3 comprises 14 residues. Trimming took 4 bases from V and 3 from J, leaving 10 bases between them.

The table lists this clonotype with many counts. V is TRBV4-3 and J is TRBJ1-2; 9 bases are shared with TRBD1. CDR3 length equals 16 residues. Germline V gene sequence: CDR1 LGHNA, CDR2 YSLEER. With V trimmed by 0 bases and J by 3 bases, 5 bases remained unmatched. The CDR3 sequence is CASSQDPWDRDYGYTF. The CDR3 coding sequence is TGCGCCAGCAGCCAAGATCCTTGGGACAGGGACTATGGCTACACCTTC.

This clonotype has ten or more counts. This chain uses TRBV20-1 with TRBJ2-2, with no clear D. The V and J ends lost 0 bases and 4 bases respectively, with 9 bases between them. The CDR3 is made up of 14 amino acids. From germline, CDR1 is DFQATT and CDR2 SNEGSKA (reference sequence). The CDR3 DNA follows: TGCAGTGCTAGAGAAGGAGCACGCACCGGGGAGCTGTTTTTT. This translates into CSAREGARTGELFF.

The table lists this clonotype with many counts. This rearrangement joins TRBV11-2 to TRBJ1-6, with a weak D call TRBD1 (5 bases). The CDR3 extends over 14 amino acids. V gave up 5 bases and J gave up 9 bases, with 14 bases separating them. CDR1 is SGHAT, CDR2 FQNNGV, per germline. The CDR3 DNA reads as TGTGCCAGCAGCCCAGGGCGCCAAACTTCACCCCTCCACTTT. It encodes CASSPGRQTSPLHF.

There are many counts of this clonotype. This sequence joins TRBV7-8 and TRBJ1-5; a possible D gene is TRBD1 (5 bases). CDR3 length: 17 residues. The V gene's germline CDR1 is SGHVS and CDR2 FQNEAQ. The V end lost 1 base, the J end lost 7 bases, and 20 bases lay between the germline ends. The CDR3 bases are TGTGCCAGCAGCTTAGATAGTAGGGTGGGGCCTGGACAGCCCCAGCATTTT. Its translation: CASSLDSRVGPGQPQHF.

This clonotype was detected only a few times. A clone one base away is much larger, so this may be a read error. The chain has TRBV5-1 and TRBJ2-1; 9 positions agree with TRBD1. Germline CDR1 and CDR2: SGHRS and YFSETQ. The CDR3 sequence is 15 residues long. DNA for the CDR3: TGCGCCAGCAGCCCCACAGGGGGCTCCAACAATGAGCAGTTCTTC. Its translation: CASSPTGGSNNEQFF.

This sequence joins TRBV9 and TRBJ2-7; a weak D match, TRBD2 (6 bases). V was clipped by 2 bases and J by 3 bases, with 15 bases between them. This CDR3 is 15 amino acids long. The germline V gene has CDR1 SGDLS and CDR2 YYNGEE. CDR3 nucleotides: TGTGCCAGCAGCGTCCTAGGGGCGGGATTCTACGAGCAGTACTTC. Protein sequence: CASSVLGAGFYEQYF.

This clonotype was recorded at least ten times. The chain has TRBV28 and TRBJ1-4, with D unresolved. The germline gives CDR1 MDHEN, CDR2 SYDVKM. The CDR3 runs to 14 residues. V shed 6 bases and J shed 2 bases, with 10 bases lying between them. DNA for the CDR3: TGTGCCAGCAGCCTTCTCCTGACTAATGAAAAACTGTTTTTT. Its protein product is CASSLLLTNEKLFF.

This clonotype has a count of ten or more. This chain joins TRBV7-9 and TRBJ2-3; TRBD1 matches 9 bases. The J segment lost 2 bases and the V segment lost 5 bases, leaving 5 bases of the junction unmatched. Germline values: CDR1 SEHNR, CDR2 FQNEAQ (reference sequence). The CDR3 length is 15 residues. The DNA for the CDR3 is TGTGCCAGCAGCCGGAGGACAGGGGTCACAGATACGCAGTATTTT. It is translated as CASSRRTGVTDTQYF.

This clonotype occurred a few times. A junction end diverges from the germline sequence, so it may reflect a read error. The chain uses TRBV7-7 and TRBJ2-1, with TRBD2 matching 8 bases. Germline loops: CDR1 SSHAT, CDR2 FNYEAQ (reference sequence). The CDR3 runs 14 residues. Here the CDR3 DNA reads TGTGCTAGCAGCTCGGGACTAGGGAGCACTGAGCAGTTCTTC. This encodes CASSSGLGSTEQFF.

This clonotype was observed many times. The V gene is TRBV12-3 or TRBV12-4, the J gene TRBJ2-1; D call uncertain. Trimming pared 6 bases from V and 7 bases from J, leaving 7 bases between. CDR3 length: 11 residues. The CDR3 protein is CASSRLNEQFF. For the CDR3, the DNA is TGTGCCAGCAGCCGGTTGAATGAGCAGTTCTTC.